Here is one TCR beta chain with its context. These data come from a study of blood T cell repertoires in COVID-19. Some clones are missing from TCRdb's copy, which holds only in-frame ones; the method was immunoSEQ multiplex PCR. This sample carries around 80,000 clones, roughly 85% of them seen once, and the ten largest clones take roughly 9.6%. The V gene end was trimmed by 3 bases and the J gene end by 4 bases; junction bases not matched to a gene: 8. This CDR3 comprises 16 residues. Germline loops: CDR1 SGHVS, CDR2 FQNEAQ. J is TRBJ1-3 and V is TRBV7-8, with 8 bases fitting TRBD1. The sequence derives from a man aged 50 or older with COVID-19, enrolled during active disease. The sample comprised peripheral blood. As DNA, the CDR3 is TGTGCCAGCAGCTTGGCGGACAGGGTAGCAGGAAACACCATATATTTT. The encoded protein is CASSLADRVAGNTIYF.